This T cell receptor beta chain was documented in a study of blood T cell repertoires in COVID-19. In the study's own analysis: Reference gene primer amplification gave estimated nucleated cell counts. Data came from immunoSEQ multiplex PCR; TCRdb stores just in-frame clones and leaves some out. The DNA was the basis for D and trimming; V, J and clone size are from that table. The sample has around 300,000 clones; roughly nine tenths are singletons. The specimen was peripheral blood. The sequence was obtained from a man younger than 35 with active or convalescent COVID-19.

The CDR3 nucleotides read TGTGCCAGCAGGTCGAGAGGCGGGAGCATTGACAATGAGCAGTTCTTC. Encoded protein: CASRSRGGSIDNEQFF. J is TRBJ2-1 and V is TRBV2, with 7 bases that match TRBD2. The CDR3 contains 16 residues. The junction had 13 bases not matched to a gene; V was cut back by 6 bases and J by 5 bases. In germline, CDR1 is SNHLY, CDR2 FYNNEI.